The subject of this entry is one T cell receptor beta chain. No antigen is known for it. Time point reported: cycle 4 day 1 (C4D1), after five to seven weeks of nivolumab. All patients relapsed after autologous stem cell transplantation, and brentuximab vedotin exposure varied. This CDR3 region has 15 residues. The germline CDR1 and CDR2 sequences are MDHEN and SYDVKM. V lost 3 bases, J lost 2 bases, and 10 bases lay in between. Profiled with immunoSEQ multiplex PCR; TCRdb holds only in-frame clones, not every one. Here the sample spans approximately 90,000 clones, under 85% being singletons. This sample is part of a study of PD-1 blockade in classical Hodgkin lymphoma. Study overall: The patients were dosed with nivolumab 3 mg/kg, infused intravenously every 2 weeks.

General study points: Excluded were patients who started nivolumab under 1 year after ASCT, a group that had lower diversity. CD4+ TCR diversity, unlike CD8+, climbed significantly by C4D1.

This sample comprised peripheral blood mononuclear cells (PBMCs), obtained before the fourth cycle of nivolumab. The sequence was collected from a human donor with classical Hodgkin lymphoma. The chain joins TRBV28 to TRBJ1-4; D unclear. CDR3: CASSFGLTTNEKLFF. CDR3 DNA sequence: TGTGCCAGCAGTTTCGGGCTAACGACTAATGAAAAACTGTTTTTT.